Each of the 14 T cell receptor beta chains below was sequenced from the same sample in a study of T cell clusters in autoimmune cytopenias (dated by TCRdb to the late 2010s). For each sample, TRB amplification used 200 to 250 ng of peripheral blood genomic DNA, equal to 40,000 or so genome equivalents. Sequencing instrument: Illumina MiSeq. TRB rearrangements were amplified by multiplex PCR using a touch-down protocol with TRB-A and TRB-B primer pools mixed in one tube. Following TCRdb reprocessing, every CDR3 protein sequence forms one entry, and DNA is not provided. In this sample's table one finds several thousand distinct CDR3 sequences. In total, the top ten clones hold 26% of the sample. The sequenced sample was peripheral blood. The receptors shown here come from a human donor with an autoimmune cytopenia or autoimmune hepatitis (not recorded which).

This clonotype shows up as medium-sized (0.01 to 0.1%) by frequency. The chain couples TRBV7-2 to TRBJ2-2; TCRdb names TRBD2, which stays unverified in the absence of DNA. CDR1 and CDR2 (germline): SGHTA, FQGNSA. This CDR3 is 16 amino acids long. The CDR3 protein is CASSLNGGRSTGELFF.

The rearrangement links TRBV27 to TRBJ1-1; the TRBD1 assignment by TCRdb is unverifiable without DNA. This CDR3 has 17 residues. Germline V gene sequence: CDR1 MNHEY, CDR2 SMNVEV (reference sequence). CDR3 residues: CASSTGQGAGMNTEAFF.

The chain couples TRBV12-3 or TRBV12-4 to TRBJ2-1. The CDR3 covers 14 residues. CDR3: CASSLAGVAGEQFF.

Its frequency marks this clonotype as medium-sized. This chain joins TRBV6-5 and TRBJ2-7; the TCRdb D gene call, TRBD2, has no DNA to confirm it. In germline, CDR1 is MNHEY, CDR2 SVGAGI. The CDR3 is made up of 15 amino acids. The CDR3 protein is CASSYSGRGRYEQYF.

The rearrangement joins TRBV30 to TRBJ2-7; TCRdb selects TRBD1, and the lack of DNA leaves this call unchecked. The CDR3 sequence is 12 residues long. Germline assignment: CDR1 GTSNPN and CDR2 SVGIG (reference sequence). CDR3 region: CAWSRQEREQYF.

The chain carries TRBV20-1 and TRBJ2-7; with no DNA, the TCRdb D assignment of TRBD2 cannot be verified. Germline CDR1 and CDR2: DFQATT and SNEGSKA (reference sequence). This CDR3 is built from 13 residues. The CDR3 loop is CSARASGTYEQYF.

The genes are TRBV5-1 and TRBJ1-2. The CDR3 sequence is 15 residues long. Germline V gives CDR1 SGHRS, CDR2 YFSETQ. Here the CDR3 reads CASSLAPGGNYGYTF.

This clonotype is labeled medium-sized based on frequency. The chain joins TRBV6-2 or TRBV6-3 to TRBJ1-5; TCRdb's D gene call, TRBD1, goes unchecked for lack of DNA. CDR3 size: 13 residues. Germline assignment: CDR1 MNHEY and CDR2 SVGEGT. CDR3 sequence reads: CASRRDRNQPQHF.

By frequency, this clonotype registers medium-sized. This rearrangement joins TRBV6-5 to TRBJ1-2. This CDR3 comprises 14 residues. Per the germline V gene, CDR1 is MNHEY and CDR2 is SVGAGI. The CDR3 sequence: CASRVSQRSYGYTF.

The V call is TRBV20-1, the J call TRBJ2-7; the TRBD2 assignment by TCRdb is unverifiable without DNA. The CDR3 covers 15 residues. CDR1 DFQATT and CDR2 SNEGSKA come from the germline V gene (reference sequence). The CDR3 sequence is CSAPPRSGSGYEQYF.

By frequency, this clonotype registers medium-sized. The chain uses TRBV19 and TRBJ2-5; the D call from TCRdb, TRBD1, cannot be confirmed without DNA. Germline V CDR1 and CDR2: LNHDA, SQIVND (reference sequence). The CDR3 extends over 15 amino acids. CDR3 protein: CASSFRRGLQETQYF.

Its frequency marks this clonotype as medium-sized. The chain carries TRBV24-1 and TRBJ2-3; the D call of TRBD1 rests on TCRdb alone, since no DNA is present to check it. The CDR3 contains 15 residues. The germline V gene encodes CDR1 KGHDR and CDR2 SFDVKD. The CDR3 is CATSPGQGRTDTQYF.

The chain is built from TRBV10-3 and TRBJ1-1; the TCRdb D gene call, TRBD1, has no DNA to confirm it. This CDR3 has 12 residues. CDR1 ENHRY and CDR2 SYGVKD come from the germline V gene. CDR3 amino acids: CAISGANTEAFF.

The chain joins TRBV6-6 to TRBJ2-2; TCRdb's D call of TRBD1 is untestable without DNA. Germline V lookup: CDR1 MNHNY, CDR2 SVGAGI (reference sequence). This CDR3 is built from 17 residues. CDR3 amino acids: CASSYPPRTTNTGELFF.